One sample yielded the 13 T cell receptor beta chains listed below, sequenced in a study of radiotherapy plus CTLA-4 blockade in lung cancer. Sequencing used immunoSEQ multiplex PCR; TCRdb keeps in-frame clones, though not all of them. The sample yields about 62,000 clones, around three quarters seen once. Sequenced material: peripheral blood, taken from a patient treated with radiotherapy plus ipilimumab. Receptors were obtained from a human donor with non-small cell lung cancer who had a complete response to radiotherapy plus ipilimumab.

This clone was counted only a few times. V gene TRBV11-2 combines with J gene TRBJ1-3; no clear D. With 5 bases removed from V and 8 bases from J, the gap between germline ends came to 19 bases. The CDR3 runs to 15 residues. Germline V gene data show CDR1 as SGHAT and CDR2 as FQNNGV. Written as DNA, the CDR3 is TGTGCCAGCAGCCCCTTGGGTCCGGGTCAGGACACCATATATTTT. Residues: CASSPLGPGQDTIYF.

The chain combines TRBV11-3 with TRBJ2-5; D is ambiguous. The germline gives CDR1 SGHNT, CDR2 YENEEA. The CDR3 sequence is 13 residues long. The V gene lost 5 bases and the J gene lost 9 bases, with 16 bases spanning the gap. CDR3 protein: CASSPGTAWAQYF. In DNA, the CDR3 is TGTGCCAGCAGCCCCGGAACGGCGTGGGCCCAGTACTTC.

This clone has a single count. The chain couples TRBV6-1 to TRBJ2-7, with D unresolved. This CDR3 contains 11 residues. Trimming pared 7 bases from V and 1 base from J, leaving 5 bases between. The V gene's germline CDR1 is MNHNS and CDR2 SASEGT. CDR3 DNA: TGTGCCAGCACCCCATCCTACGAGCAGTACTTC. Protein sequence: CASTPSYEQYF.

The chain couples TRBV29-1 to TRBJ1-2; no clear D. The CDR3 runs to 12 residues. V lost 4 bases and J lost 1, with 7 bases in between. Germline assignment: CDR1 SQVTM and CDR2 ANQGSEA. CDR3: CSVGLRNYGYTF. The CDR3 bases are TGCAGCGTTGGTCTCCGTAACTATGGCTACACCTTC.

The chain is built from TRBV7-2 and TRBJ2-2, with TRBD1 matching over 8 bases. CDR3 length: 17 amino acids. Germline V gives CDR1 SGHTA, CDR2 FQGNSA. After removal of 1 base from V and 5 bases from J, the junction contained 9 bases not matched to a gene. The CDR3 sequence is CASSLVPQGALTGELFF. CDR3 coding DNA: TGTGCCAGCAGCTTAGTCCCCCAGGGGGCATTAACCGGGGAGCTGTTTTTT.

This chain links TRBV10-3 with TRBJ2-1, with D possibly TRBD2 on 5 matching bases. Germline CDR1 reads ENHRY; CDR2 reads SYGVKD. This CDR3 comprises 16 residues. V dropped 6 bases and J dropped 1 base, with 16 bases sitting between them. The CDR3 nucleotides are TGTGCCATCAGCCCTTTTGCCCGGGGATCCTACAATGAGCAGTTCTTC. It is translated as CAISPFARGSYNEQFF.

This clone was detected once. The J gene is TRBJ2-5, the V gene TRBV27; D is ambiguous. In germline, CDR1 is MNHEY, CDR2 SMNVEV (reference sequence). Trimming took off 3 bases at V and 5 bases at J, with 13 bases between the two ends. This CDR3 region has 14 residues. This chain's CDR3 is CASSLGLARETQYF. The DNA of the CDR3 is TGTGCCAGCAGTTTGGGCCTCGCCCGTGAGACCCAGTACTTC.

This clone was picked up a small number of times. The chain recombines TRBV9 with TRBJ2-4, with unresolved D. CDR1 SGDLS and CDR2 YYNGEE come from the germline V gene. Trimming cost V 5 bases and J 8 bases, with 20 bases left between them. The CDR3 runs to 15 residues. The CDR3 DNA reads TGTGCCAGCAGTCGAGCATCGGACCCTCGAGACATTCAGTACTTC. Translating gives CASSRASDPRDIQYF.

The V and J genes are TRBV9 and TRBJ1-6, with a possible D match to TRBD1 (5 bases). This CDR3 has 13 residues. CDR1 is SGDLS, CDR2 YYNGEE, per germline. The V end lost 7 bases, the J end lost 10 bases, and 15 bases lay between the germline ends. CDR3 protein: CASGLTTESPLHF. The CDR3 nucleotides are TGTGCCAGCGGGTTAACGACAGAATCACCCCTCCACTTT. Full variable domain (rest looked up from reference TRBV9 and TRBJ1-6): DSGVTQTPKHLITATGQRVTLRCSPRSGDLSVYWYQQSLDQGLQFLIQYYNGEERAKGNILERFSAQQFPDLHSELNLSSLELGDSALYFCASGLTTESPLHFGNGTRLTVT.

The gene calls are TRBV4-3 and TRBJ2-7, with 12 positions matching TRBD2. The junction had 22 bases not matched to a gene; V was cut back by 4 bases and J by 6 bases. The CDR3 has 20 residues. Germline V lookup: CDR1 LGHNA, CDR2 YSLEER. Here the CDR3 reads CASSRRTGLGTSGPRSEQYV. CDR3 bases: TGCGCCAGCAGCCGAAGGACAGGGTTGGGGACTAGCGGGCCCAGGAGCGAGCAGTACGTC.

The chain's CDR3 is CASSQSIPRGEQYF. CDR3 DNA sequence: TGCGCCAGCAGCCAAAGTATACCGAGAGGAGAGCAGTACTTC. This chain links TRBV5-1 with TRBJ2-5; D gene ambiguous. The germline CDR1 and CDR2 sequences are SGHRS and YFSETQ. Trimming cost V 4 bases and J 11 bases, with 21 bases left between them. CDR3 length equals 14 residues.

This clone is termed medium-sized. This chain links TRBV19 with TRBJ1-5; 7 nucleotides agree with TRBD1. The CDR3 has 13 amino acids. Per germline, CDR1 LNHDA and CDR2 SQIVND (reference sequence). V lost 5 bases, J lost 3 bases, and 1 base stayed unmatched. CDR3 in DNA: TGTGCCAGTAGTGGGACAGTCAATCAGCCCCAGCATTTT. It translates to CASSGTVNQPQHF.

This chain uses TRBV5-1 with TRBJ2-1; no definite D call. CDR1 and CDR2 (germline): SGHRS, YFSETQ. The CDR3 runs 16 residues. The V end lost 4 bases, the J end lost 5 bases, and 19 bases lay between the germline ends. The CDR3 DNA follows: TGCGCCAGCAGCCCACCAGGTGGCACCGGAGACAATGAGCAGTTCTTC. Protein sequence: CASSPPGGTGDNEQFF.